These T cell receptor beta chains were read from a single sample in a study of pediatric ulcerative colitis. TCRdb keeps only in-frame clones here, not all; method: immunoSEQ multiplex PCR. The data contain some 35,000 clones, roughly 81% of them seen just once; the ten biggest clones take up 1.1%. Sequencing was done on a sample of gut tissue. The source of these receptors is a boy younger than 18 with mild ulcerative colitis. Both conserved end residues are part of each CDR3. The order of the fields is clone size, V gene, J gene, CDR3 protein. Some rows mark clone size as missing; the rest say once, few, many or name a class of expanded clone.

clone_size: .; v_call: TRBV11-2; j_call: TRBJ2-7; cdr3_aa: CASSLLGGDGTYEQYF
clone_size: .; v_call: TRBV4-1; j_call: TRBJ1-2; cdr3_aa: CASSPGRGKLGGYTF
clone_size: .; v_call: TRBV30; j_call: TRBJ1-1; cdr3_aa: CAWTRLGYPSTEAFF
clone_size: .; v_call: TRBV19; j_call: TRBJ1-1; cdr3_aa: CASTPAQVTNTEAFF
clone_size: few; v_call: TRBV12-5; j_call: TRBJ1-1; cdr3_aa: CASARDSPTGTEAFF
clone_size: few; v_call: TRBV11-2; j_call: TRBJ2-1; cdr3_aa: CASSLDHSYEQFF
clone_size: .; v_call: TRBV29-1; j_call: TRBJ1-2; cdr3_aa: CSVGGEGYGYTF
clone_size: few; v_call: TRBV5-8; j_call: TRBJ1-5; cdr3_aa: CASSSTQGQPQHF
clone_size: .; v_call: TRBV19; j_call: TRBJ2-5; cdr3_aa: CASSITPNGGGQETQYF
clone_size: .; v_call: TRBV5-1; j_call: TRBJ1-1; cdr3_aa: CASRPTSYRNTEAFF
clone_size: .; v_call: TRBV10-3; j_call: TRBJ1-1; cdr3_aa: CAISESWAGGTEAFF
clone_size: .; v_call: TRBV12-5; j_call: TRBJ1-2; cdr3_aa: CASGLDSPYGYTF
clone_size: .; v_call: TRBV7-9; j_call: TRBJ2-7; cdr3_aa: CASSTRGHEQYF
clone_size: .; v_call: TRBV7-2; j_call: TRBJ2-2; cdr3_aa: CASSFPGGGELFF
clone_size: .; v_call: TRBV7-2; j_call: TRBJ1-2; cdr3_aa: CASSLVVGTGPYGYTF
clone_size: .; v_call: TRBV5-1; j_call: TRBJ2-1; cdr3_aa: CASSWKREGSYNEQFF
clone_size: .; v_call: TRBV21-1; j_call: TRBJ2-7; cdr3_aa: CASSKEEHHNEQYF
clone_size: .; v_call: TRBV6-5; j_call: TRBJ1-5; cdr3_aa: CASRLGRFSNQPQHF